The 22 T cell receptor beta chains below all came from one sample that was sequenced in a study of cytomegalovirus exposure and HLA in healthy donors. Vbeta (60) and Jbeta (13) primers were used in the PCR. Repertoires were generated with immunoSEQ multiplex PCR, while TCRdb's copy carries only in-frame clones and drops some. The data show 130,000 to 150,000 clones, with roughly 80% seen just once and about 0.91% held by the top ten. What was sequenced was PBMCs. These receptors were obtained from a man younger than 35 in good health and CMV-seronegative.

The rearrangement joins TRBV7-2 to TRBJ1-1; TRBD1 aligns across 8 bases. Germline CDR1 is SGHTA and CDR2 is FQGNSA. J was trimmed by 2 bases and V by 5 bases; bases with no gene match: 7. The CDR3 has 15 residues. Written as DNA, the CDR3 is TGTGCCAGCAGCCCCCGGGACAGGATTAACACTGAAGCTTTCTTT. Translated: CASSPRDRINTEAFF.

The V call is TRBV19, the J call TRBJ1-3, with D perhaps matching TRBD1 (6 bases). The germline V gene has CDR1 LNHDA and CDR2 SQIVND (reference sequence). The CDR3 has 15 residues. Trimming shortened V by 3 bases and J by 4 bases, and 13 bases separated the two germline ends. The CDR3 sequence: CASSIPRGTGNTIYF. The CDR3 nucleotides read TGTGCCAGTAGTATCCCCAGGGGCACCGGAAACACCATATATTTT.

J is TRBJ1-2 and V is TRBV14, with no clear D. V gave up 1 base and J gave up 0 bases, with 12 bases separating them. Germline values: CDR1 SGHDN, CDR2 FVKESK. There are 16 residues in the CDR3. For the CDR3, the DNA is TGTGCCAGCAGCCAAGGCCTCGGGAGGGCTAACTATGGCTACACCTTC. Translated, it gives CASSQGLGRANYGYTF.

This clone was observed a few times. This chain connects TRBV5-6 to TRBJ2-3; D is perhaps TRBD2 (5 bases). V lost 4 bases and J 14 bases, leaving 14 bases between the germline ends. The CDR3 has 11 amino acids. CDR1 and CDR2 from the germline V gene are SGHDT and YYEEEE. CDR3 coding DNA: TGTGCCAGCAGCAGGACTGGGCCCCGGTATTTT. It yields the protein CASSRTGPRYF.

This clone was found a few times. The chain carries TRBV4-2 and TRBJ1-4, with 8 bases lining up with TRBD1. The V segment lost 6 bases and the J segment 7 bases; nucleotides outside the gene matches: 10. Germline values: CDR1 LGHNA, CDR2 YNFKEQ. This CDR3 is 15 amino acids long. The CDR3 DNA follows: TGTGCCAGCAGTCCCCAAGGACAGGGAGGTGAAAAACTGTTTTTT. As protein: CASSPQGQGGEKLFF.

This chain joins TRBV7-9 and TRBJ1-1, with D tentatively TRBD1 (5 bases). In germline, CDR1 is SEHNR, CDR2 FQNEAQ (reference sequence). V shed 1 base and J shed 4 bases, with 13 bases lying between them. The CDR3 contains 15 residues. CDR3 residues: CASSLVAGGTTEAFF. The CDR3, as DNA: TGTGCCAGCAGCTTAGTAGCAGGCGGGACCACTGAAGCTTTCTTT.

V is TRBV9 and J is TRBJ1-2, with 7 nucleotides matching TRBD1. Trimming took 0 bases from V and 5 from J; bases not matched to a gene: 7. Germline assignment: CDR1 SGDLS and CDR2 YYNGEE. The CDR3 is 15 amino acids. Here the CDR3 DNA reads TGTGCCAGCAGCGTAGCAGGGGGGCCTGAATATGGCTACACCTTC. Amino acids: CASSVAGGPEYGYTF.

The chain's CDR3 is CASSLWTGTSTDTQYF. The CDR3 DNA sequence: TGTGCCAGCAGCTTGTGGACAGGGACTAGCACAGATACGCAGTATTTT. The gene calls are TRBV5-4 and TRBJ2-3, with TRBD1 matching 8 bases. V was clipped by 1 base and J by 0 bases; unmatched bases: 4. The CDR3 has 16 residues. CDR1 and CDR2 (germline): SGHNT, YYREEE (reference sequence).

The chain uses TRBV7-6 and TRBJ2-5; 11 bases are a match to TRBD1. V shed 10 bases, J shed 4 bases, and the junction held 14 bases outside the gene matches. Germline V gene lookup returns CDR1 SGHVS and CDR2 FNYEAQ. The CDR3 contains 16 residues. The CDR3 nucleotides read TGTGCCATCCCCCTTGGGGGGACAGGGGGTCGAGAGACCCAGTACTTC. Its translation is CAIPLGGTGGRETQYF.

This clone was seen only once. The rearrangement uses TRBV7-2 and TRBJ2-7; D perhaps matches TRBD2 (5 bases). The germline V gene encodes CDR1 SGHTA and CDR2 FQGNSA. This CDR3 contains 13 residues. V was cut by 7 bases and J by 2 bases, with 12 bases left in between. CDR3 in amino acids: CASKASGAYEQYF. CDR3 sequence (DNA): TGTGCCAGCAAGGCCAGCGGCGCCTACGAGCAGTACTTC.

Written as DNA, the CDR3 is TGTGCCAGCAGCCCGGACAGGGTGGCCAATGAGCAGTTCTTC. Translating gives CASSPDRVANEQFF. The rearrangement uses TRBV7-2 and TRBJ2-1; 8 bases are a match to TRBD1. The germline CDR1 and CDR2 sequences are SGHTA and FQGNSA. V lost 5 bases, J lost 6 bases, and 6 bases stayed unmatched. The CDR3 length is 14 residues.

This chain connects TRBV21-1 to TRBJ2-3; the table gives TRBD2 as D, unverified against the DNA. TRBV21-1 is flagged as a pseudogene. The CDR3 runs to 16 residues. This CDR3 reads CASSKARRRGTDTQYF. The CDR3 DNA is TGTGCCAGCAGCAAAGCGCGAAGGAGGGGCACAGATACGCAGTATTTT.

The V and J genes are TRBV5-1 and TRBJ1-2; D is unclear. V was trimmed by 4 bases and J by 4 bases, leaving 14 bases between them. The CDR3 is 14 residues long. Germline V gives CDR1 SGHRS, CDR2 YFSETQ. The CDR3 protein is CASSPYGRGYGYTF. The CDR3 coding sequence is TGCGCCAGCAGCCCGTACGGGCGGGGCTATGGCTACACCTTC.

V is TRBV7-9 and J is TRBJ1-5; TRBD1 agrees at 7 bases. Germline CDR1 reads SEHNR; CDR2 reads FQNEAQ (reference sequence). The CDR3 runs to 14 residues. The V segment lost 5 bases and the J segment 4 bases; nucleotides outside the gene matches: 5. The CDR3 spells CASSPLTGNQPQHF. Written as DNA, the CDR3 is TGTGCCAGCAGCCCACTGACAGGGAATCAGCCCCAGCATTTT.

Here the CDR3 DNA reads TGCGCCAGCAGCTATAGACAGGAGAAGGACGGGGAGCTGTTTTTT. Translation gives CASSYRQEKDGELFF. J is TRBJ2-2 and V is TRBV5-1, with TRBD1 as a possible D gene (6 bases). Germline V gene data show CDR1 as SGHRS and CDR2 as YFSETQ. The CDR3 sequence is 15 residues long. The V end was cut by 3 bases, the J end by 7 bases, with 16 bases between.

The V and J genes are TRBV27 and TRBJ2-7; 7 bases line up with TRBD2. This CDR3 is built from 17 residues. CDR1 is MNHEY and CDR2 is SMNVEV in the germline V gene (reference sequence). V shed 0 bases, J shed 2 bases, and the junction held 10 bases outside the gene matches. CDR3: CASSLSVGGSFPYEQYF. Here the CDR3 DNA reads TGTGCCAGCAGTTTATCCGTCGGGGGGAGTTTCCCCTACGAGCAGTACTTC.

This sequence joins TRBV5-4 and TRBJ2-7; maybe TRBD1 (6 bases). Trimming stripped 2 bases from V and 11 bases from J, with 23 bases between. Germline V gives CDR1 SGHNT, CDR2 YYREEE (reference sequence). The CDR3 has 15 residues. The CDR3 bases are TGTGCCAGCAGCTTACACCCAGACGGCAGGGGAGAAGAGTACTTC. Protein product: CASSLHPDGRGEEYF.

The gene calls are TRBV2 and TRBJ1-6; 7 bases line up with TRBD1. Germline assignment: CDR1 SNHLY and CDR2 FYNNEI. The CDR3 loop spans 13 amino acids. Trimming at V came to 10 bases and at J to 5 bases, leaving 5 bases not matched to a gene. This CDR3 is CATSQGHNSPLHF. The DNA for the CDR3 is TGTGCCACCTCACAGGGGCATAATTCACCCCTCCACTTT.

This clone turned up a few times. CDR3 region: CASSEYGDTQYF. CDR3 nucleotides: TGTGCCAGCAGTGAATACGGGGATACGCAGTATTTT. The chain is built from TRBV2 and TRBJ2-3; D unresolved. This CDR3 has 12 amino acids. Between the trimmed V and J ends, which lost 2 bases and 6 bases, there was a span of 6 bases. Per the germline V gene, CDR1 is SNHLY and CDR2 is FYNNEI.

J is TRBJ2-2 and V is TRBV9; the D gene is possibly TRBD2 (5 bases). Germline lookup yields CDR1 SGDLS and CDR2 YYNGEE. Trimming took 4 bases from V and 2 from J, leaving 24 bases between them. The CDR3 consists of 19 residues. The DNA for the CDR3 is TGTGCCAGCAGCCCCGAGGGCGTTCACCTACCTCTCAACACCGGGGAGCTGTTTTTT. This sequence encodes CASSPEGVHLPLNTGELFF.

The CDR3 loop reads CAWTFNGGSTDTQYF. The CDR3 DNA is TGTGCCTGGACGTTCAACGGGGGTAGCACAGATACGCAGTATTTT. The rearrangement uses TRBV30 and TRBJ2-3; tentatively, D is TRBD2 (6 bases). The V end lost 4 bases, the J end lost 0 bases, and 14 bases lay between the germline ends. The CDR3 runs 15 residues. The V gene's germline CDR1 is GTSNPN and CDR2 SVGIG (reference sequence).

The chain links TRBV19 to TRBJ2-2; 7 bases map to TRBD1. The CDR3 length is 14 residues. CDR1 is LNHDA and CDR2 is SQIVND in the germline V gene (reference sequence). V shed 7 bases, J shed 3 bases, and the junction held 5 bases outside the gene matches. The CDR3 sequence is CASNEGAYTGELFF. The CDR3 nucleotides read TGTGCCAGTAACGAGGGGGCTTACACCGGGGAGCTGTTTTTT.